Each of the 21 T cell receptor beta chains below was sequenced from the same sample in a study of T cells in Graves' hyperthyroidism and ophthalmopathy. The CDR3 regions of TCR beta were amplified from RNA transcripts. Primed by the HTBI set, a first-round RT-PCR was run on the TCR CDR3. TCRdb reprocessed the multiplex PCR reads with MiXCR, giving one entry per CDR3 protein. The sample lists hundreds of thousands of distinct CDR3 sequences; more than 30% were seen once. The sequenced material came from blood. The receptors were sampled from a man between 18 and 35 years old with Graves' hyperthyroidism.

This clonotype was counted many times. The rearrangement links TRBV24-1 to TRBJ2-2, with D perhaps TRBD2 (6 bases). Germline V gene sequence: CDR1 KGHDR, CDR2 SFDVKD. CDR3 size: 12 residues. Trimming cost V 3 bases and J 13 bases, with 11 bases left between them. The CDR3 spells CATSDGGLGLFF. For the CDR3, the DNA is TGTGCCACCAGTGATGGAGGGTTGGGGCTGTTTTTT.

In this sample, this clonotype turned up many times. Mismatch with germline at one junction end may stem from a read error. The V call is TRBV7-7, the J call TRBJ2-2; tentative D call: TRBD2 (5 bases). Per germline, CDR1 SSHAT and CDR2 FNYEAQ (reference sequence). The CDR3 has 14 residues. CDR3 residues: CASRSGLNTGELFF. The CDR3 nucleotides read TGTGCTAGCAGGAGCGGCCTCAACACCGGGGAGCTGTTTTTT.

This chain links TRBV29-1 with TRBJ2-1; 8 nucleotides match TRBD2. Per the germline V gene, CDR1 is SQVTM and CDR2 is ANQGSEA. This CDR3 region has 13 residues. V lost 4 bases, J lost 5 bases, and 4 bases stayed unmatched. CDR3 protein: CSVVSGGNNEQFF. CDR3 DNA: TGCAGCGTTGTAAGCGGGGGTAACAATGAGCAGTTCTTC.

Only a few counts were recorded for this clonotype. V usage is TRBV7-9 and J usage is TRBJ2-7, with D perhaps TRBD1 (6 bases). Per germline, CDR1 SEHNR and CDR2 FQNEAQ (reference sequence). The CDR3 loop spans 13 amino acids. Trimming cost V 7 bases and J 1 base, with 11 bases left between them. CDR3 sequence reads: CASNPRGSYEQYF. The CDR3 DNA reads as TGTGCCAGCAATCCCAGGGGTTCCTACGAGCAGTACTTC.

The sample holds a few counts of this clonotype. This rearrangement joins TRBV3-1 to TRBJ1-1; weak D call: TRBD1 (5 bases). The CDR3 consists of 16 residues. V dropped 4 bases and J dropped 1 base, with 16 bases sitting between them. In germline, CDR1 is LGHDT, CDR2 YNNKEL (reference sequence). The CDR3 sequence: CASSRDSNTGNTEAFF. DNA for the CDR3: TGTGCCAGCAGCCGAGATTCCAATACAGGGAACACTGAAGCTTTCTTT.

CDR3 coding DNA: TGTGCCAGCAGTTATGGGACAGGACTAAGCGAGCAGTACTTC. It specifies CASSYGTGLSEQYF. The chain has TRBV12-3 or TRBV12-4 and TRBJ2-7, with 8 bases identical to TRBD1. After removal of 4 bases from V and 6 bases from J, the junction contained 8 bases not matched to a gene. The CDR3 totals 14 residues.

With regard to this clonotype: A much larger clonotype is one base distant, so this may be a read error. The CDR3 here is CASSPSTGGGSYF. CDR3 nucleotide sequence: TGTGCCAGCAGCCCGTCGACAGGGGGCGGGTCGTACTTC. The chain uses TRBV7-9 and TRBJ2-7; 10 nucleotides align to TRBD1. The length of the CDR3 is 13 residues. V trimming: 5 bases; J trimming: 12 bases; junction bases outside the gene matches: 10. Looked up from germline, CDR1 is SEHNR and CDR2 is FQNEAQ (reference sequence). The full variable domain, in which reference TRBV7-9 and TRBJ2-7 provide the parts outside the CDR3, is DTGVSQNPRHKITKRGQNVTFRCDPISEHNRLYWYRQTLGQGPEFLTYFQNEAQLEKSRLLSDRFSAERPKGSFSTLEIQRTEQGDSAMYLCASSPSTGGGSYFGPGTRLTVT.

This clonotype has a count of ten or more. The chain recombines TRBV9 with TRBJ2-7; unclear D gene. The germline V and J ends were trimmed by 0 bases and 0 bases, with 4 bases remaining between them. Germline loops: CDR1 SGDLS, CDR2 YYNGEE. This CDR3 has 13 residues. The CDR3 sequence is CASSVANSYEQYF. The CDR3 DNA sequence: TGTGCCAGCAGCGTAGCTAACTCCTACGAGCAGTACTTC.

V usage is TRBV7-9 and J usage is TRBJ1-1, with unresolved D. The CDR3 covers 15 residues. Germline V gene sequence: CDR1 SEHNR, CDR2 FQNEAQ (reference sequence). Trimming removed 1 base at V and 1 base at J, with 10 bases between. The CDR3 nucleotides are TGTGCCAGCAGCTTAGACAGCTATGGGAACACTGAAGCTTTCTTT. It yields the protein CASSLDSYGNTEAFF.

The gene calls are TRBV5-1 and TRBJ2-5, with D perhaps given as TRBD1 or TRBD2 (5 bases each). The ends were cut back, 5 bases at V and 1 base at J, with 9 bases in the middle. The CDR3 loop spans 13 amino acids. Germline V CDR1 and CDR2: SGHRS, YFSETQ. As DNA, the CDR3 is TGCGCCAGCAGACGGGACGGCCAAGAGACCCAGTACTTC. It is translated as CASRRDGQETQYF. The whole variable domain, filled in from reference TRBV5-1 and TRBJ2-5, reads KAGVTQTPRYLIKTRGQQVTLSCSPISGHRSVSWYQQTPGQGLQFLFEYFSETQRNKGNFPGRFSGRQFSNSRSEMNVSTLELGDSALYLCASRRDGQETQYFGPGTRLLVL.

Ten or more counts support this clonotype. The rearrangement uses TRBV7-6 and TRBJ2-2; D may be TRBD1 or TRBD2 (5 bases each). V shed 1 base and J shed 4 bases, with 10 bases lying between them. CDR3 size: 15 residues. Germline V gene lookup returns CDR1 SGHVS and CDR2 FNYEAQ. The CDR3, as DNA: TGTGCCAGCAGCTTAGAGCCCGGGACCACCGGGGAGCTGTTTTTT. Translated, it gives CASSLEPGTTGELFF. Together with reference TRBV7-6 and TRBJ2-2, the CDR3 gives the full variable domain: GAGVSQSPRYKVTKRGQDVALRCDPISGHVSLYWYRQALGQGPEFLTYFNYEAQQDKSGLPNDRFSAERPEGSISTLTIQRTEQRDSAMYRCASSLEPGTTGELFFGEGSRLTVL.

The chain links TRBV4-1 to TRBJ1-5, with no clear D. Trimming shortened V by 1 base and J by 1 base, and 8 bases separated the two germline ends. Germline CDR1 reads MGHRA; CDR2 reads YSYEKL. The CDR3 contains 15 residues. For the CDR3, the DNA is TGCGCCAGCAGCCAAGGAGTAAGAAGCAATCAGCCCCAGCATTTT. This gives the protein CASSQGVRSNQPQHF.

The CDR3 DNA is TGTGCCAGCAGTGTGTTTAGAAGAGAGACCCAGTACTTC. Translation: CASSVFRRETQYF. V is TRBV12-3 or TRBV12-4 and J is TRBJ2-5; D unresolved. The CDR3 spans 13 residues. Trimming left V 5 bases short and J 4 bases short, with 11 bases between.

This clonotype showed up many times. The chain combines TRBV15 with TRBJ1-1, with D perhaps matching TRBD1 (5 bases). Germline CDR1 and CDR2: LNHNV and YYDKDF (reference sequence). Trimming stripped 6 bases from V and 4 bases from J, with 9 bases between. CDR3 size: 12 residues. The DNA for the CDR3 is TGTGCCACCAGTCGGGGGATCACTGAAGCTTTCTTT. Translated, it gives CATSRGITEAFF. The whole variable domain, remainder taken from reference TRBV15 and TRBJ1-1, is DAMVIQNPRYQVTQFGKPVTLSCSQTLNHNVMYWYQQKSSQAPKLLFHYYDKDFNNEADTPDNFQSRRPNTSFCFLDIRSPGLGDTAMYLCATSRGITEAFFGQGTRLTVV.

The sample holds many counts of this clonotype. This chain links TRBV12-3 or TRBV12-4 with TRBJ1-2; D is unresolved. V gave up 3 bases and J gave up 4 bases, with 6 bases separating them. The CDR3 has 12 residues. CDR3 amino acids: CASSLSPYGYTF. The CDR3 DNA reads TGTGCCAGCAGTTTGTCACCCTATGGCTACACCTTC.

As to this clonotype: Mismatch with germline at one junction end may stem from a read error. The V gene is TRBV5-1, the J gene TRBJ2-7; 11 bases agree with TRBD1. Germline V gene sequence: CDR1 SGHRS, CDR2 YFSETQ. This CDR3 has 15 residues. Here the CDR3 reads CASSLQWDRGYEQYF. The CDR3 nucleotides read TGTGCCAGCAGCTTACAGTGGGACAGGGGGTACGAGCAATACTTC.

This clonotype was seen only a few times. This chain uses TRBV12-3 or TRBV12-4 with TRBJ2-7, with a weak D call TRBD1 (6 bases). The CDR3 totals 14 residues. The V end was cut by 5 bases, the J end by 2 bases, with 13 bases between. The CDR3 loop is CASSQRQEPYEQYF. CDR3 DNA sequence: TGTGCCAGCAGTCAGAGACAGGAGCCCTACGAGCAGTACTTC.

This clonotype was seen ten or more times. The rearrangement uses TRBV29-1 and TRBJ2-5; 7 bases fit TRBD2. J gave up 2 bases and V 6 bases, and 9 bases lay outside the gene matches. This CDR3 contains 14 residues. Germline lookup yields CDR1 SQVTM and CDR2 ANQGSEA. CDR3 nucleotide sequence: TGCAGCGTCGCCCTTAGACTAGCTCAAGAGACCCAGTACTTC. It encodes CSVALRLAQETQYF. The complete variable domain, with remaining parts taken from reference TRBV29-1 and TRBJ2-5, reads SAVISQKPSRDICQRGTSLTIQCQVDSQVTMMFWYRQQPGQSLTLIATANQGSEATYESGFVIDKFPISRPNLTFSTLTVSNMSPEDSSIYLCSVALRLAQETQYFGPGTRLLVL.

A few counts support this clonotype. The chain couples TRBV6-1 to TRBJ2-5, with D perhaps matching TRBD1 (8 bases). The germline V and J ends were trimmed by 6 bases and 4 bases, with 18 bases remaining between them. This CDR3 region has 15 residues. The V gene's germline CDR1 is MNHNS and CDR2 SASEGT. This chain's CDR3 is CASREKGGTGETQYF. DNA of the CDR3: TGTGCCAGCAGAGAAAAGGGGGGGACAGGAGAGACCCAGTACTTC.

Ten or more counts support this clonotype. This chain links TRBV7-2 with TRBJ1-2; no firm D call. V was shortened by 2 bases and J by 3 bases, with 7 bases between the two germline ends. The CDR3 is 13 amino acids. Germline-derived CDR1 and CDR2 are SGHTA and FQGNSA. The CDR3 protein is CASSLKRYYGYTF. The DNA for the CDR3 is TGTGCCAGCAGCTTAAAACGGTACTATGGCTACACCTTC.

This chain joins TRBV11-2 and TRBJ2-7; D is undetermined. The CDR3 sequence is 13 residues long. V lost 1 base and J lost 3, with 7 bases in between. Germline CDR1 SGHAT, CDR2 FQNNGV. The CDR3 DNA is TGTGCCAGCAGCTTAGGAGTCCGCTACGAGCAGTACTTC. It specifies CASSLGVRYEQYF. Drawing the rest from reference TRBV11-2 and TRBJ2-7, the complete variable domain is EAGVAQSPRYKIIEKRQSVAFWCNPISGHATLYWYQQILGQGPKLLIQFQNNGVVDDSQLPKDRFSAERLKGVDSTLKIQPAKLEDSAVYLCASSLGVRYEQYFGPGTRLTVT.